The rows below give T cell receptor beta chains drawn from one sample of a study of spatial heterogeneity in lung cancer. TCRdb used MiXCR to reprocess the 5' RACE reads, holding one entry per CDR3 protein. The sample yields 40,000 to 50,000 distinct CDR3 sequences, 8% to 11% seen once. Material: PBMCs, obtained at follow-up. These receptors were obtained from a female donor with early-stage non-small cell lung cancer. The CDR3 runs from the conserved cysteine through the conserved F or W. The D gene is left open where the match is weak. Size is stated for part of the rows, as once, few or many counts, or as a class when the clone is expanded.

j_gene,d_gene,abundance,v_gene,CDR3nt,CDR3aa
TRBJ2-1,TRBD2,few,TRBV7-9,TGTGCCAGCAGCTTGGACCTGCGGGGGGGCTATGAGCAGTTCTTC,CASSLDLRGGYEQFF
TRBJ1-1,TRBD1,many,TRBV9,TGTGCCAGCAGCGTCGGACAGGTAGCCACTGAAGCTTTCTTT,CASSVGQVATEAFF
TRBJ1-1,.,.,TRBV28,TGTGCCAGCAGGACCCTGGGGGGGAGGACTGAAGCTTTCTTT,CASRTLGGRTEAFF
TRBJ1-5,.,many,TRBV20-1,TGCAGTGCTAGAAGTTTCTTCAATCAGCCCCAGCATTTT,CSARSFFNQPQHF
TRBJ2-7,.,few,TRBV10-3,TGTGCCATCAGCCCTGATTCATACGAGCAGTACTTC,CAISPDSYEQYF
TRBJ2-3,TRBD2,few,TRBV4-1,TGCGCCAGCAGCCTTTACCCAAGCGGGGGCCCTTCCACAGATACGCAGTATTTT,CASSLYPSGGPSTDTQYF
TRBJ1-1,.,few,TRBV6-2/TRBV6-3,TGTGCCAGCAGTTACGGGAGGGGTACCACTGAAGCTTTCTTT,CASSYGRGTTEAFF
TRBJ2-2,.,.,TRBV7-9,TGTGCCAGCAGCGCGGCCGGGCCGGACACCGGGGAGCTGTTTTTT,CASSAAGPDTGELFF
TRBJ2-7,.,many,TRBV18,TGTGCCAGCTCACCCCCGGAGCTACCTTACGAGCAGTACTTC,CASSPPELPYEQYF
TRBJ2-3,TRBD2,.,TRBV20-1,TGCAGTGCTAGAGCCGTCTACGGGGGGGCGACAGATACGCAGTATTTT,CSARAVYGGATDTQYF
TRBJ2-5,.,.,TRBV2,TGTGCCAGCAGTCCCGACACATCCCGGTTCCAGTACTTC,CASSPDTSRFQYF
TRBJ2-3,.,many,TRBV21-1,TGTGCCAGCAGTACAACGCTGACAGGGAGCACAGATACGCAGTATTTT,CASSTTLTGSTDTQYF
TRBJ1-5,TRBD1,few,TRBV3-1,TGTGCCAGCAGCCAAGGCCAGGGGGCGAATCAGCCCCAGCATTTT,CASSQGQGANQPQHF